These T cell receptor beta chains were read from a single sample in a study of blood T cell repertoires in COVID-19. The protocol was immunoSEQ multiplex PCR, while the TCRdb copy is restricted to in-frame clones and leaves out a portion. The sample has some 56,000 clones, 89% seen once; the top ten hold roughly 20%. Material for sequencing was peripheral blood. Receptor source: a human donor in a cohort sampled during active COVID-19. CDR3s include the opening cysteine and the closing phenylalanine or tryptophan. Each record gives: CDR3 protein, V gene, J gene.

CASSEYRGARGYEQYF	TRBV6-1	TRBJ2-7
CASSLDRLRGHGNEKLFF	TRBV7-2	TRBJ1-4
CASSLIDTNYGYTF	TRBV5-4	TRBJ1-2
CASSNFRSPLHF	TRBV19	TRBJ1-6
CASSQDAIERGVSLYNEQFF	TRBV4-1	TRBJ2-1
CASSLGRNNSPLHF	TRBV7-2	TRBJ1-6
CASSVEGSGFWSKNIQYF	TRBV9	TRBJ2-4
CASSAPGETQYF	TRBV11-3	TRBJ2-5
CASSLLQEWSTEAFF	TRBV6-5	TRBJ1-1
CASSASGESSYNEQFF	TRBV7-2	TRBJ2-1
CASSQHGQVVNTGELFF	TRBV4-3	TRBJ2-2
CASSWGGGGSSYEQYF	TRBV5-6	TRBJ2-7
CASSIRDSSTDTQYF	TRBV7-6	TRBJ2-3
CASSVQAMNTEAFF	TRBV9	TRBJ1-1